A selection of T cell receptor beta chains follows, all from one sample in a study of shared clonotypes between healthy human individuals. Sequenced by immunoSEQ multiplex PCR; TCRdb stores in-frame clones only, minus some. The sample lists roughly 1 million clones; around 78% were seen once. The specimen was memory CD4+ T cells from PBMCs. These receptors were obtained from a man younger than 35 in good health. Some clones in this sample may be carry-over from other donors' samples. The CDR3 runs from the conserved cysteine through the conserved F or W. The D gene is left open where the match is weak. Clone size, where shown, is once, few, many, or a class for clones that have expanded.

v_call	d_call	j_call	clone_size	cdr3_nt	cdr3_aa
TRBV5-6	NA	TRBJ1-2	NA	TGTGCCAGCAGCTTGAGTCTGTATGGCTACACCTTC	CASSLSLYGYTF
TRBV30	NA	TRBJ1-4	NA	TGTGCCTGGAGTGTGGGCGGGACATCTGAAAAACTGTTTTTT	CAWSVGGTSEKLFF
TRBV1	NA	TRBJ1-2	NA	TGCACCAGCAGCCAAGATCGCCAGGGACCTGCTAACTATGGCTACACCTTC	CTSSQDRQGPANYGYTF
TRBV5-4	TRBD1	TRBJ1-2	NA	TGTGCCAGCAGCCCCGGACAGGGTCGAGGCTACACCTTC	CASSPGQGRGYTF
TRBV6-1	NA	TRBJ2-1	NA	TGTGCCAGCAGTGAAGCGTGGGCGCCTAACAATGAGCAGTTCTTC	CASSEAWAPNNEQFF
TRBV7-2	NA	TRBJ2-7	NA	TGTGCCAGCAGCTTAGTCAATTACTACGAGCAGTACTTC	CASSLVNYYEQYF
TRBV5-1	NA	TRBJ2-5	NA	TGCGCCAGCAGCTTGGAGGACACGGGGGAGACCCAGTACTTC	CASSLEDTGETQYF
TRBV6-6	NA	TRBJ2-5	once	TGTGCCAGCAGTGACCGGGTGAGGGAACAAGAGACCCAGTACTTC	CASSDRVREQETQYF
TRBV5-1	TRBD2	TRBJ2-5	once	TGCGCCAGCAGCTTGGAGGGCCTAGCGGGCTCACCAAGGTACTTC	CASSLEGLAGSPRYF
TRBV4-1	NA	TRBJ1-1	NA	TGCGCCAGCAGCCAAGGTAGGGCACAAGGGAACACTGAAGCTTTCTTT	CASSQGRAQGNTEAFF
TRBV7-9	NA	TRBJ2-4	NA	TGTGCCAGCAGCCGAGCCTCAGGTCAAGACATTCAGTACTTC	CASSRASGQDIQYF
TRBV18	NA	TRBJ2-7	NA	TGTGCCAGCTCTCCCACCGGGGACTTCTACGAGCAGTACTTC	CASSPTGDFYEQYF
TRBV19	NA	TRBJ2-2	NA	TGTGCCAGTAGTACTGGGAAAGGAGGCACCGGGGAGCTGTTTTTT	CASSTGKGGTGELFF
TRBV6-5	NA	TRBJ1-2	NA	TGTGCCAGCAGAGGGAACTACGGCTACACCTTC	CASRGNYGYTF
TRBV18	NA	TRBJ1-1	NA	TGTGCCAGCTCTTTGGACGGCATGAACACTGAAGCTTTCTTT	CASSLDGMNTEAFF
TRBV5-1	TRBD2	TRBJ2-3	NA	TGCGCCAGCAGACTGGCGGCTAGCGGCAGCACAGATACGCAGTATTTT	CASRLAASGSTDTQYF
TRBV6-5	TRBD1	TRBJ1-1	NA	TGTGCCAGCAGTTACCTATGGGACAGCAACACTGAAGCTTTCTTT	CASSYLWDSNTEAFF
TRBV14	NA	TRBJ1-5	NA	TGTGCCAGCAGCCTAACGGGCAATCAGCCCCAGCATTTT	CASSLTGNQPQHF
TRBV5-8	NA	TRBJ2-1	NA	TGTGCCAGCGGCGGGGACTACAATGAGCAGTTCTTC	CASGGDYNEQFF
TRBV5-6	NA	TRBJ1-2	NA	TGTGCCAGCAGCCCGATTGACAGGTCCCGTAGGGGCTACACCTTC	CASSPIDRSRRGYTF
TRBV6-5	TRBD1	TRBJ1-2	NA	TGTGCCAGCAGACCTCCGGGACAGCCTAACTATGGCTACACCTTC	CASRPPGQPNYGYTF
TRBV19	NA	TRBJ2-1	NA	TGTGCCAGTAGTCGCCGGACGCCTCGCTCCTACAATGAGCAGTTCTTC	CASSRRTPRSYNEQFF
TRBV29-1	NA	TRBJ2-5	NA	TGCAGCGCTGGACACGACCAAGAGACCCAGTACTTC	CSAGHDQETQYF
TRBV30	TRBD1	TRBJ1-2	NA	TGTGCCTGGAGCGGAGGTGGGACAGAACTCTATGGCTACACCTTC	CAWSGGGTELYGYTF
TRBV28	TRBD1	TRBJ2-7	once	TGTGCCAGCAGTTCTCCGGGACAGGGGTCCTACGAGCAGTACTTC	CASSSPGQGSYEQYF
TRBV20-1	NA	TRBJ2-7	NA	TGCAGTGCACGAACTGGCTACGAGCAGTACTTC	CSARTGYEQYF
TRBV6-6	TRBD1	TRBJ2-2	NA	TGTGCCAGTAGGGGACAGGGGAAGGCCGGGGAGCTGTTTTTT	CASRGQGKAGELFF
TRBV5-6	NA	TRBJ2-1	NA	TGTGCCAGCAGCGGGAGAGTACAGAGAGCCTACAATGAGCAGTTCTTC	CASSGRVQRAYNEQFF
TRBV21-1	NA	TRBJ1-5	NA	TGTGCCAGCAGCAAAGTGGACGTAGAGAGTGGAGTTCAGCCCCAGCATTTT	CASSKVDVESGVQPQHF
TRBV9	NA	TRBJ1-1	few	TGTGCCAGCAGCCCCTACAAGAACACTGAAGCTTTCTTT	CASSPYKNTEAFF
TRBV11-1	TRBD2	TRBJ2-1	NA	TGTGCCAGCAGCTTCGGACTAGCCTACAATGAGCAGTTCTTC	CASSFGLAYNEQFF
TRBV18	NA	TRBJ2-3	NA	TGTGCCAGCTCACCACCGGGGGAATCCACAGATACGCAGTATTTT	CASSPPGESTDTQYF
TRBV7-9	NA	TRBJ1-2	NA	TGTGCCAGCAGCGTCGACAGGTCCCCCTATGGCTACACCTTC	CASSVDRSPYGYTF
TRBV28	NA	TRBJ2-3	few	TGTGCCAGCAGTTTATCGACAGATACGCAGTATTTT	CASSLSTDTQYF
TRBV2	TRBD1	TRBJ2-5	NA	TGTGCCAGCAGGGGGACAGGGCAAGAGACCCAGTACTTC	CASRGTGQETQYF
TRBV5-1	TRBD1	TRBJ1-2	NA	TGCGCCAGCAGCTTTACAGGGGGCGCCTCTAACTATGGCTACACCTTC	CASSFTGGASNYGYTF
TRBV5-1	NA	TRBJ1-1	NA	TGCGCCAGCAACTTAGGACAGATGAACACTGAAGCTTTCTTT	CASNLGQMNTEAFF
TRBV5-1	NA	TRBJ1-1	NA	TGCGCCAGCAGCTTGCAGGGCCCCGGGCTAGAAGCTTTCTTT	CASSLQGPGLEAFF
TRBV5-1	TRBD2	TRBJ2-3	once	TGCGCCAGCAGCTCCCGACTAGCGGGAGAGGCGGTGCCAGATACGCAGTATTTT	CASSSRLAGEAVPDTQYF
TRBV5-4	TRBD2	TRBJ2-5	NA	TGTGCCAGCAGTCTGACTAGCGGGAGAGAAGAGACCCAGTACTTC	CASSLTSGREETQYF
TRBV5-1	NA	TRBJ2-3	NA	TGCGCCAGCAGCCTAGGACTCCCCACAGATACGCAGTATTTT	CASSLGLPTDTQYF
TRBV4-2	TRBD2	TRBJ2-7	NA	TGTGCCAGCAGCCAGTCTCCGGGACTAGCGGACCAAGAAGGAGAGCAGTACTTC	CASSQSPGLADQEGEQYF
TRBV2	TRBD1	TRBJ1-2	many	TGTGCCAGCAGTGAATCCGGGACAGGGGCCGGCTACACCTTC	CASSESGTGAGYTF
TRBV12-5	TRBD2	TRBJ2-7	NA	TGTGCTAGTGGTCAACAGAAGACTAGCGGGTCGGCCTACGAGCAGTACTTC	CASGQQKTSGSAYEQYF